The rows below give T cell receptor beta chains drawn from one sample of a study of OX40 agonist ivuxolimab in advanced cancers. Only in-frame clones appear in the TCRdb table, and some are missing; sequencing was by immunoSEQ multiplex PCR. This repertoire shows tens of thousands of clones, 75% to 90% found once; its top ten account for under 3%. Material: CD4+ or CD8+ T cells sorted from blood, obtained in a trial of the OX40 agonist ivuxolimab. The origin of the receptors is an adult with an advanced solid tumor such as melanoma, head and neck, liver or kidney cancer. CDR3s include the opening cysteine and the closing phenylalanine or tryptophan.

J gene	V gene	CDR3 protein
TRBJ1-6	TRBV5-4	CASSLDPENSPLHF
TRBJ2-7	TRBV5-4	CASRPGTSGGISYEQYF
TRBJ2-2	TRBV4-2	CASSLQAPGQGAGFDTGELFF
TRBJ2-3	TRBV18	CASLPGQGTDTQYF
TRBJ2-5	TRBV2	CASSGQHQETQYF
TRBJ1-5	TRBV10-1	CASSRTGGSNQPQHF
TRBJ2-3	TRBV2	CASSRGSTDTQYF
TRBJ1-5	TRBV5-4	CASSSGGDRAESRGQPQHF
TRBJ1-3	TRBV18	CASSPLDRRSGNTIYF
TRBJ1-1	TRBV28	CASTKTGWVGEAFF
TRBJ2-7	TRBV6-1	CASSDYSRTGNSYEQYF
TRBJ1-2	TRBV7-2	CASSRDRDYGYTF
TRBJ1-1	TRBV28	CASTQGSNTEAFF
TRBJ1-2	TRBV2	CASSQYIFGGYTF
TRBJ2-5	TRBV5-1	CASSYQGASGLETQYF
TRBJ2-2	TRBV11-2	CASRRPEGTGELFF
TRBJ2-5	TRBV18	CASSPRGETRTQYF
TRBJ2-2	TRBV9	CASSQGTGTAGELFF
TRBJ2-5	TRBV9	CASSGNSRLQETQYF
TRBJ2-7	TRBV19	CASSIGVRGGGYEQYF
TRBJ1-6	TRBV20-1	CSAGTSPLHF
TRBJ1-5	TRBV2	CASTRNVFQPQHF
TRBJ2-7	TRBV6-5	CASSYRGNEQYF
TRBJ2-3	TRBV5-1	CASSLQGWTDTQYF
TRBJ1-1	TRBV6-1	CASSEWHRTTEAFF
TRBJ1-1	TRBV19	CASSMGDGGLNTEAFF
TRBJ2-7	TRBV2	CASSISGGVEQYF
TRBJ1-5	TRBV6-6	CASSYERGGTQPQHF